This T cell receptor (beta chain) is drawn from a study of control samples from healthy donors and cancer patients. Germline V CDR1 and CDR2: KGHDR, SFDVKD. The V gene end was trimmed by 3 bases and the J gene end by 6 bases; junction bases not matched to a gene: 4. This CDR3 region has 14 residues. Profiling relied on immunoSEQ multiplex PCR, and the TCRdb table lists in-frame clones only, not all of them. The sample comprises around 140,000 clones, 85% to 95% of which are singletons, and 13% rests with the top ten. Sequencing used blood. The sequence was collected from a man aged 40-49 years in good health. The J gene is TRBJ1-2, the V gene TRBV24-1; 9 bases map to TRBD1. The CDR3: CATSDKQGADGYTF. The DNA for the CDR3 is TGTGCCACCAGTGATAAACAGGGGGCCGATGGCTACACCTTC.